The T cell receptor (beta chain) under discussion was sequenced for a study of control samples from healthy donors and cancer patients. Clones were sequenced by immunoSEQ multiplex PCR, and TCRdb holds only the in-frame ones, with some missing. In the table there are tens of thousands of clones, about 89% of which are singletons. Germline CDR1 is SEHNR and CDR2 is FQNEAQ (reference sequence). This CDR3 has 16 amino acids. V was trimmed by 1 base and J by 0 bases, leaving 10 bases between them. This clone was detected only once. The chain has TRBV7-9 and TRBJ1-5; possible D gene TRBD1, 5 bases. The receptor was isolated from a man aged 45 to 65 in good health. Sequencing was carried out using blood. The CDR3 sequence is CASSLDQGFSNQPQHF. CDR3 in DNA: TGTGCCAGCAGCTTAGATCAGGGTTTTAGCAATCAGCCCCAGCATTTT. The entire variable domain, with the rest obtained from reference TRBV7-9 and TRBJ1-5, is as follows: DTGVSQNPRHKITKRGQNVTFRCDPISEHNRLYWYRQTLGQGPEFLTYFQNEAQLEKSRLLSDRFSAERPKGSFSTLEIQRTEQGDSAMYLCASSLDQGFSNQPQHFGDGTRLSIL.